A single T cell receptor beta chain is shown here with its context. The target antigen is unknown. Repertoires were generated with immunoSEQ multiplex PCR, while TCRdb's copy carries only in-frame clones and drops some. The repertoire holds about 46,000 clones, 85% to 95% seen once, with under 20% in the top ten. This specimen comes from a study of siplizumab effects on memory and regulatory T cells. Study findings and constraints: A mean of roughly 70% of mappable alloreactive CD4+ clones were Treg-derived with siplizumab, compared with approximately 29% in controls.

Per the germline V gene, CDR1 is SGHVS and CDR2 is FQNEAQ. The CDR3 covers 15 residues. Trimming removed 5 bases at V and 0 bases at J, with 11 bases between. The V gene is TRBV7-8, the J gene TRBJ1-3; D uncertain. Sequences were obtained from CD8+ T cells sorted from blood. The receptor comes from a human donor in good health. In DNA, the CDR3 is TGTGCCAGCAGCCCTTCAGAGAACTCTGGAAACACCATATATTTT. It yields the protein CASSPSENSGNTIYF. The whole variable domain, remainder taken from reference TRBV7-8 and TRBJ1-3, is GAGVSQSPRYKVAKRGQDVALRCDPISGHVSLFWYQQALGQGPEFLTYFQNEAQLDKSGLPSDRFFAERPEGSVSTLKIQRTQQEDSAVYLCASSPSENSGNTIYFGEGSWLTVV.